One sample yielded the 15 T cell receptor beta chains listed below, sequenced in a study of long-term antiretroviral therapy in people with HIV. Runs used v3.0 of the immunoSEQ assay and were done at survey level. Generated by immunoSEQ multiplex PCR, the TCRdb table keeps only in-frame clones and is missing some. The repertoire has tens of thousands of clones, roughly nine tenths of them found once; the top ten carry approximately 5%. The source material was unsorted PBMCs, sampled 0.1 years before starting antiretroviral therapy. These receptor sequences come from a woman aged 50 to 60 with HIV.

The chain employs TRBV2 and TRBJ1-1; possible D gene TRBD1, 6 bases. CDR1 and CDR2 from the germline V gene are SNHLY and FYNNEI. Trimming took 5 bases from V and 0 from J, leaving 16 bases between them. The CDR3 sequence is 16 residues long. As DNA, the CDR3 is TGTGCCAGCAGTTTCCCTCCGGACAGCCTGAACACTGAAGCTTTCTTT. It yields the protein CASSFPPDSLNTEAFF. The full variable domain, with the rest looked up from reference TRBV2 and TRBJ1-1, is EPEVTQTPSHQVTQMGQEVILRCVPISNHLYFYWYRQILGQKVEFLVSFYNNEISEKSEIFDDQFSVERPDGSNFTLKIRSTKLEDSAMYFCASSFPPDSLNTEAFFGQGTRLTVV.

V is TRBV2 and J is TRBJ1-1; unclear D gene. This CDR3 is 11 amino acids long. Per germline, CDR1 SNHLY and CDR2 FYNNEI. V lost 10 bases to trimming and J lost 1 base, with 7 bases between them. In nucleotides, the CDR3 is TGTGCCAACGGCAAGAACACTGAAGCTTTCTTT. Protein: CANGKNTEAFF.

This clone was observed a single time. The chain carries TRBV27 and TRBJ1-1; D uncertain. CDR1 and CDR2 (germline): MNHEY, SMNVEV (reference sequence). V was clipped by 5 bases and J by 1 base, with 14 bases between them. This CDR3 region has 15 residues. In DNA, the CDR3 is TGTGCCAGCAGTACCCGGGGAGGGCGGAACACTGAAGCTTTCTTT. Translated: CASSTRGGRNTEAFF.

The sample holds a few counts of this clone. The CDR3 reads CASSLTASGQGAGYTF. CDR3 nucleotide sequence: TGTGCCAGCAGCTTAACAGCGTCAGGACAGGGGGCCGGCTACACCTTC. This rearrangement joins TRBV7-8 to TRBJ1-2; 11 positions agree with TRBD1. The CDR3 runs 16 residues. CDR1 is SGHVS and CDR2 is FQNEAQ in the germline V gene. Germline trimming cut 2 bases from V and 8 bases from J; bases unmatched to any gene: 10.

This clone was counted a few times. The rearrangement uses TRBV19 and TRBJ1-2; D is uncertain. Germline values: CDR1 LNHDA, CDR2 SQIVND (reference sequence). This CDR3 comprises 12 residues. V gave up 1 base and J gave up 8 bases, with 8 bases separating them. The CDR3 DNA sequence: TGTGCCAGTAGTATAGCGGCAGCGGGCTACACCTTC. Protein: CASSIAAAGYTF.

The chain joins TRBV11-3 to TRBJ2-7; D gene ambiguous. The CDR3 sequence is 11 residues long. Germline lookup yields CDR1 SGHNT and CDR2 YENEEA. The V end lost 5 bases, the J end lost 7 bases, and 9 bases lay between the germline ends. For the CDR3, the DNA is TGTGCCAGCAGCCCCCCCCAGGAGCAGTACTTC. Translating gives CASSPPQEQYF.

The gene calls are TRBV6-5 and TRBJ1-1, with 7 nucleotides matching TRBD1. The V segment lost 2 bases and the J segment 8 bases; nucleotides outside the gene matches: 2. The CDR3 runs 12 residues. Per the germline V gene, CDR1 is MNHEY and CDR2 is SVGAGI. This chain's CDR3 is CASSYGDREAFF. CDR3 nucleotide sequence: TGTGCCAGCAGTTACGGGGACAGAGAAGCTTTCTTT.

This sequence joins TRBV7-9 and TRBJ2-1; D is possibly TRBD1 (6 bases). The V gene's germline CDR1 is SEHNR and CDR2 FQNEAQ (reference sequence). V dropped 5 bases and J dropped 6 bases, with 11 bases sitting between them. The CDR3 length is 13 residues. CDR3 nucleotides: TGTGCCAGCAGCCATACAGGGAGCAATGAGCAGTTCTTC. Its translation is CASSHTGSNEQFF.

This rearrangement joins TRBV19 to TRBJ2-7; D perhaps matches TRBD2 (5 bases). Trimming removed 3 bases at V and 3 bases at J, with 9 bases between. The CDR3 has 13 amino acids. Germline V CDR1 and CDR2: LNHDA, SQIVND (reference sequence). CDR3 DNA: TGTGCCAGTAGTATTACGGGGAACTACGAGCAGTACTTC. It specifies CASSITGNYEQYF.

The chain joins TRBV30 to TRBJ2-7; 7 nucleotides agree with TRBD1. The CDR3 runs 14 residues. In germline, CDR1 is GTSNPN, CDR2 SVGIG (reference sequence). V gave up 5 bases and J gave up 1 base; unmatched junction bases: 8. DNA of the CDR3: TGTGCCTGGGGTGATGACAGGGTGTCCTACGAGCAGTACTTC. Translating gives CAWGDDRVSYEQYF.

This clone was recorded only once. CDR3 nucleotide sequence: TGCGCCAGCAGCCCCAGGACAGGCGCGAACACCGGGGAGCTGTTTTTT. Protein product: CASSPRTGANTGELFF. J is TRBJ2-2 and V is TRBV5-1; 7 bases are shared with TRBD1. The CDR3 length is 16 residues. Germline lookup yields CDR1 SGHRS and CDR2 YFSETQ. The ends lost 4 bases at V and 0 bases at J; junction bases unmatched: 6.

This clone was seen a few times. The chain has TRBV2 and TRBJ2-7, with D uncertain. CDR1 SNHLY and CDR2 FYNNEI come from the germline V gene. V lost 2 bases and J 7 bases, leaving 18 bases between the germline ends. The CDR3 has 15 amino acids. The CDR3 region is CASSEWVAKADEQYF. CDR3 coding DNA: TGTGCCAGCAGTGAATGGGTAGCTAAGGCAGATGAGCAGTACTTC. The full variable domain, completed using reference TRBV2 and TRBJ2-7, is EPEVTQTPSHQVTQMGQEVILRCVPISNHLYFYWYRQILGQKVEFLVSFYNNEISEKSEIFDDQFSVERPDGSNFTLKIRSTKLEDSAMYFCASSEWVAKADEQYFGPGTRLTVT.

This sequence joins TRBV30 and TRBJ2-1, with 8 bases that match TRBD1. In germline, CDR1 is GTSNPN, CDR2 SVGIG (reference sequence). CDR3 size: 14 residues. Trimming removed 2 bases from V and 15 bases from J; junction bases left unmatched: 15. CDR3 amino acids: CAWSPVFQGAPGFF. DNA for the CDR3: TGTGCCTGGAGTCCCGTTTTCCAGGGGGCCCCTGGGTTCTTC.

The genes are TRBV18 and TRBJ1-1; the match to TRBD1 covers 7 bases. Looked up from germline, CDR1 is KGHSH and CDR2 is LQKENI. Losses at the gene ends were 8 bases for V and 3 bases for J; bases not matched to a gene: 12. This CDR3 spans 15 amino acids. The CDR3 reads CASRSGRGLDTEAFF. The CDR3 DNA follows: TGTGCCAGCCGATCCGGGAGGGGGCTGGACACTGAAGCTTTCTTT.

This chain joins TRBV11-3 and TRBJ2-1; D is possibly TRBD1 (6 bases). With 5 bases removed from V and 5 bases from J, the gap between germline ends came to 13 bases. CDR1 SGHNT and CDR2 YENEEA come from the germline V gene. This CDR3 is built from 14 residues. The CDR3 DNA sequence: TGTGCCAGCAGCCCAGGGGCAGTTGACAATGAGCAGTTCTTC. This gives the protein CASSPGAVDNEQFF. Looking up the rest from reference TRBV11-3 and TRBJ2-1 gives the full variable domain: EAGVVQSPRYKIIEKKQPVAFWCNPISGHNTLYWYLQNLGQGPELLIRYENEEAVDDSQLPKDRFSAERLKGVDSTLKIQPAELGDSAVYLCASSPGAVDNEQFFGPGTRLTVL.